This T cell receptor (beta chain) is from a study of molecular identifiers for immune sequencing clone quantification. This CDR3 is 15 amino acids long. Trimming removed 1 base from V and 8 bases from J; junction bases left unmatched: 7. Naive CD8 T cells were sorted as CD8+CD4-CCR7+CD45RA+. Study-level results: Effector cells kept over 99% of their molecules in clones above 20 RNA copies, while naive cells kept under 1% there. Reports indicate spiked Jurkat TCR RNA from one cell could be found among 900,000 to 1,000,000 naive cells.

This clonotype was detected ten times or more. Antigen unknown. One entry per CDR3 protein results from TCRdb running MiXCR on the PCR reads. This table has under 650,000 distinct CDR3 sequences, about 20% appearing once. What was sequenced was naive CD8+ T cells from blood, with Jurkat cell RNA spiked in. Subset meaning: FACS-sorted CD8+CD4-CCR7+CD45RA+ naive T cells. This TCR came from a human donor in good health. Some libraries in this study had Jurkat cell RNA spiked in. V and J are TRBV12-3 or TRBV12-4 and TRBJ2-1, with 8 nucleotides matching TRBD1. Here the CDR3 reads CASSLGGQVRDEQFF. The CDR3 nucleotides are TGTGCCAGCAGTTTAGGGGGACAGGTTAGAGATGAGCAGTTCTTC.